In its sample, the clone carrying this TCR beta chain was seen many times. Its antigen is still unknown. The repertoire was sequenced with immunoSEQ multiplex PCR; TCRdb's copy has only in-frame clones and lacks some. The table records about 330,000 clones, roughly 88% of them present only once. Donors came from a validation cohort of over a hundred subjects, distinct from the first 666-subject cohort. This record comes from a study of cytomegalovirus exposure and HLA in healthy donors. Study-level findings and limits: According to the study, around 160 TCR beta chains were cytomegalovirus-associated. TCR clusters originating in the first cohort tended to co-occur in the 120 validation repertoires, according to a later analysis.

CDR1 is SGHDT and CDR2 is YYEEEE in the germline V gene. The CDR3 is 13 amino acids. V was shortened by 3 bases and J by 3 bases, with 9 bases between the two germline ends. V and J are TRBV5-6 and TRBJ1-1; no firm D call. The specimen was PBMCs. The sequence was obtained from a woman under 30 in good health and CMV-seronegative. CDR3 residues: CASSSTADTEAFF. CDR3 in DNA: TGTGCCAGCAGCTCGACCGCGGACACTGAAGCTTTCTTT.